Shown below are 16 T cell receptor beta chains from a single sample sequenced in a study of metastatic and nonmetastatic thyroid tumors. TCRdb reanalyzed the PCR reads via MiXCR. The sample lists about 20,000 clones; less than 20% were seen once. There were no patients who had received any treatment before thyroid surgery. The sequenced material came from blood. These receptors originate from a female donor with papillary thyroid cancer or a benign thyroid nodule (not recorded which). Some clones in this sample may be carry-over from other donors' samples.

Comment on this clone: A much bigger clone sits one base away, suggesting this may be a read error. The V and J genes are TRBV29-1 and TRBJ2-5; 7 positions match TRBD2. Looked up from germline, CDR1 is SQVTM and CDR2 is ANQGSEA. J was trimmed by 3 bases and V by 6 bases; bases with no gene match: 10. CDR3 size: 14 residues. For the CDR3, the DNA is TGCAGCGTCGCGTGGGGGGGACCCAAAGAGACCCAGTACTTC. Protein: CSVAWGGPKETQYF.

The chain joins TRBV20-1 to TRBJ2-1; 12 bases are shared with TRBD2. The CDR3 sequence is 12 residues long. Germline V gene data show CDR1 as DFQATT and CDR2 as SNEGSKA (reference sequence). The ends lost 7 bases at V and 10 bases at J; junction bases unmatched: 5. The CDR3, as DNA: TGCAGTGTTCCGACTAGCGGGGGAGAGCAGTTCTTC. Protein sequence: CSVPTSGGEQFF.

This chain uses TRBV18 with TRBJ1-5; no reliable D call. Trimming pared 4 bases from V and 3 bases from J, leaving 7 bases between. The CDR3 covers 13 residues. From germline, CDR1 is KGHSH and CDR2 LQKENI. CDR3 amino acids: CASSRQNNQPQHF. The CDR3 bases are TGTGCCAGCTCACGGCAGAACAATCAGCCCCAGCATTTT.

This clone was counted ten times or more. The chain has TRBV7-9 and TRBJ1-2; D gene ambiguous. CDR3 length: 13 residues. Trimming took 0 bases from V and 2 from J, leaving 4 bases between them. Germline assignment: CDR1 SEHNR and CDR2 FQNEAQ (reference sequence). The CDR3 spells CASSLAVNYGYTF. In DNA, the CDR3 is TGTGCCAGCAGCTTAGCTGTGAACTATGGCTACACCTTC.

This clone appeared many times. The V call is TRBV7-3, the J call TRBJ2-5, with TRBD1 as a possible D gene (6 bases). Trimming took 5 bases from V and 3 from J, leaving 13 bases between them. CDR3 size: 14 residues. The V gene's germline CDR1 is SGHTA and CDR2 FQGTGA. CDR3 DNA sequence: TGTGCCAGCAGCCCGATAGGGGGAAAAGAGACCCAGTACTTC. Amino acids: CASSPIGGKETQYF.

This clone appeared many times. The CDR3 sequence: CSAKQARGMNTEAFF. For the CDR3, the DNA is TGCAGTGCTAAACAGGCCCGGGGGATGAACACTGAAGCTTTCTTT. The chain employs TRBV20-1 and TRBJ1-1, with a possible D match to TRBD1 (5 bases). V gave up 4 bases and J gave up 0 bases, with 15 bases separating them. The CDR3 has 15 amino acids. CDR1 DFQATT and CDR2 SNEGSKA come from the germline V gene (reference sequence).

Of note for this clone: The CDR3 ends on some other residue instead of the conserved phenylalanine or tryptophan, so this is likely a read error. CDR3 in DNA: TGTGCCAGCAGCTCGAAGGCGAACACCGGGGAGCTGTTTCTT. Translated, it gives CASSSKANTGELFL. V gene TRBV11-1 combines with J gene TRBJ2-2; D call uncertain. Deletions cut 4 bases from V and 0 bases from J, with 6 bases between. Germline-derived CDR1 and CDR2 are SGHAT and FQDESV (reference sequence). CDR3 length: 14 residues.

This clone counts as medium-sized. The V and J genes are TRBV6-1 and TRBJ1-2; TRBD1 agrees at 8 bases. V lost 6 bases to trimming and J lost 5 bases; unmatched junction nucleotides: 8. Germline CDR1 reads MNHNS; CDR2 reads SASEGT. The CDR3 covers 14 residues. The CDR3 region is CASRDQGARYGYTF. The CDR3 nucleotides read TGTGCCAGCAGGGATCAGGGGGCAAGGTATGGCTACACCTTC.

This clone has more than one count but fewer than ten. This sequence joins TRBV11-3 and TRBJ2-2; TRBD1 matches 7 bases. Looked up from germline, CDR1 is SGHNT and CDR2 is YENEEA. The CDR3 sequence is 14 residues long. The junction had 4 bases not matched to a gene; V was cut back by 5 bases and J by 4 bases. The CDR3 here is CASSPRDSTGELFF. In DNA, the CDR3 is TGTGCCAGCAGCCCCCGGGACAGCACCGGGGAGCTGTTTTTT.

The chain carries TRBV28 and TRBJ2-3; TRBD2 matches at 14 bases. Per the germline V gene, CDR1 is MDHEN and CDR2 is SYDVKM. The CDR3 runs to 16 residues. The CDR3 is CGSGGLAGGITDTQYF. The CDR3 nucleotides read TGTGGCTCAGGAGGACTAGCGGGAGGTATCACAGATACGCAGTATTTT.

In its sample, this clone was seen a few times. This chain links TRBV3-1 with TRBJ2-1; TRBD2 aligns across 8 bases. CDR3 length: 15 amino acids. J was trimmed by 7 bases and V by 5 bases; bases with no gene match: 10. The germline CDR1 and CDR2 sequences are LGHDT and YNNKEL (reference sequence). CDR3 sequence (DNA): TGTGCCAGCAGCACGGTAGCGGGGAGTCAGAATGAGCAGTTCTTC. Translating it yields CASSTVAGSQNEQFF.

The table lists this clone with many counts. V is TRBV11-1 and J is TRBJ2-2; 10 bases match TRBD2. Germline CDR1 is SGHAT and CDR2 is FQDESV (reference sequence). The length of the CDR3 is 15 residues. The ends lost 2 bases at V and 8 bases at J; junction bases unmatched: 5. DNA of the CDR3: TGTGCCAGCAGCTTACTAGCGGGGGTTTCTGGGGAGCTGTTTTTT. Residues: CASSLLAGVSGELFF.

This clone rates as medium-sized. This chain joins TRBV6-4 and TRBJ2-2, with D possibly being TRBD2 (5 bases). CDR1 and CDR2 from the germline V gene are MRHNA and SNTAGT. CDR3 length: 14 residues. Trimming shortened V by 5 bases and J by 7 bases, and 14 bases separated the two germline ends. The CDR3, as DNA: TGTGCCAGCAGTCCCTCGGCCGAGGGCGGGGAGCTGTTTTTT. Translated, it gives CASSPSAEGGELFF.

The chain recombines TRBV19 with TRBJ2-7, with 8 bases identical to TRBD2. Germline V CDR1 and CDR2: LNHDA, SQIVND (reference sequence). Trimming cost V 4 bases and J 6 bases; bases outside gene matches: 5. This CDR3 has 13 amino acids. The CDR3 spells CASSTAGGGEQYF. In DNA form, the CDR3 reads TGTGCCAGTAGTACCGCGGGAGGCGGCGAGCAGTACTTC.

This clone was seen many times. The rearrangement links TRBV28 to TRBJ2-1, with TRBD2 as a possible D gene (5 bases). The V and J ends lost 5 bases and 9 bases respectively, with 17 bases between them. CDR3 length: 14 amino acids. CDR1 MDHEN and CDR2 SYDVKM come from the germline V gene. The DNA of the CDR3 is TGTGCCAGCAGTCCTTTGCGACTAATCGGTGAGCAGTTCTTC. It yields the protein CASSPLRLIGEQFF.

The J gene is TRBJ2-5, the V gene TRBV28; D gene ambiguous. V lost 7 bases and J lost 5, with 5 bases in between. The CDR3 totals 10 residues. Germline-derived CDR1 and CDR2 are MDHEN and SYDVKM. CDR3 amino acids: CASISETQYF. The CDR3 DNA is TGTGCCAGCATTAGTGAGACCCAGTACTTC. The variable domain in full, with the rest retrieved from reference TRBV28 and TRBJ2-5, is DVKVTQSSRYLVKRTGEKVFLECVQDMDHENMFWYRQDPGLGLRLIYFSYDVKMKEKGDIPEGYSVSREKKERFSLILESASTNQTSMYLCASISETQYFGPGTRLLVL.